This TCR beta chain derives from a study of blood T cell repertoires in COVID-19. Background on the study: Samples taken during acute and convalescent COVID-19 were collected in the United States, Italy and Spain. T cells, B-cell-depleted T cells, or PBMCs provided the cDNA or gDNA that served as material.

The CDR3 is made up of 15 amino acids. The germline CDR1 and CDR2 sequences are PRHDT and FYEKMQ (reference sequence). V lost 4 bases, J lost 7 bases, and 5 bases stayed unmatched. Study processing details: Estimates of nucleated cell counts were drawn from the amplification of reference gene primers. Sequencing used immunoSEQ multiplex PCR; TCRdb keeps in-frame clones, though not all of them. Clone size and V and J calls were adopted from that table, with D and trimming inferred from the DNA. This table holds about 120,000 clones, more than 75% found once. The source of this sequence is a man aged 60-69 years with acute or convalescent COVID-19. The specimen sequenced was peripheral blood. The J gene is TRBJ1-6, the V gene TRBV13, with TRBD1 identical over 9 bases. This chain's CDR3 is CASSSGTGRNSPLHF. Here the CDR3 DNA reads TGTGCCAGCAGCTCGGGGACAGGGAGGAATTCACCCCTCCACTTT.